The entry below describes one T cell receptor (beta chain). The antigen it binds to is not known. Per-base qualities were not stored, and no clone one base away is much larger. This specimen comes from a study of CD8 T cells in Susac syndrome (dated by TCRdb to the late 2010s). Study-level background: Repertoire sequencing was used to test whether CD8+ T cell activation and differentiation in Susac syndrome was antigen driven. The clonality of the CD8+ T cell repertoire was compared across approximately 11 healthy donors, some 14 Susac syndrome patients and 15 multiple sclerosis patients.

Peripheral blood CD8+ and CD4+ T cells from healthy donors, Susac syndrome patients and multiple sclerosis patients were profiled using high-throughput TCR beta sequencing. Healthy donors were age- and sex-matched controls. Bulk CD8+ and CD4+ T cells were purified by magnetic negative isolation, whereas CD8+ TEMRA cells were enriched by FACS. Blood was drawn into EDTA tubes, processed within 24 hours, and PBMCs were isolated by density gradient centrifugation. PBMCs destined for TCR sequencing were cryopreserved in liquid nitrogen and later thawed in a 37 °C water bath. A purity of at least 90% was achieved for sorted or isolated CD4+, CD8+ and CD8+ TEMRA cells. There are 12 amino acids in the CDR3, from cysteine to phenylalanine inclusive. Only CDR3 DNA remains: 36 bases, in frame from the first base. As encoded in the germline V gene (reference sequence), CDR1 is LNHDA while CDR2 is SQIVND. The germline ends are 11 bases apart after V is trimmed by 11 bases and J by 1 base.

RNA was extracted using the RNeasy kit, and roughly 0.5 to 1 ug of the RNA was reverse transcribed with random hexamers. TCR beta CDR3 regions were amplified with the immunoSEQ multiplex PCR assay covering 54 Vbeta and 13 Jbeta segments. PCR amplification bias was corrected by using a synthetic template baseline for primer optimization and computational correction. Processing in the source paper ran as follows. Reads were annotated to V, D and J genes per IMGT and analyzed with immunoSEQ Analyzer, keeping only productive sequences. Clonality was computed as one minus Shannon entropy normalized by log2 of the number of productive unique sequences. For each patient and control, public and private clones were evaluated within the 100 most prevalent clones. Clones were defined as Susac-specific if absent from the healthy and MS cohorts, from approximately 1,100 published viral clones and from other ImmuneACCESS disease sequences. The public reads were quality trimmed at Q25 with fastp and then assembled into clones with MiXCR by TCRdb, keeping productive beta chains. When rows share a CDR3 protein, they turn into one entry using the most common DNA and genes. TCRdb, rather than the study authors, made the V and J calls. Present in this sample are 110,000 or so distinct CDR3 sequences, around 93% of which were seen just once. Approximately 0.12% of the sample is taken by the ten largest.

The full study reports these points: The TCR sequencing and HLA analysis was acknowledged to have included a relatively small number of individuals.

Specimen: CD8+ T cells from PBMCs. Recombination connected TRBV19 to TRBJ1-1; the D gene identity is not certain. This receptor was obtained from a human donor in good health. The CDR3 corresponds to CASNVANTEAFF. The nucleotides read TGTGCCTCGAACGTGGCGAACACTGAAGCTTTCTTT.